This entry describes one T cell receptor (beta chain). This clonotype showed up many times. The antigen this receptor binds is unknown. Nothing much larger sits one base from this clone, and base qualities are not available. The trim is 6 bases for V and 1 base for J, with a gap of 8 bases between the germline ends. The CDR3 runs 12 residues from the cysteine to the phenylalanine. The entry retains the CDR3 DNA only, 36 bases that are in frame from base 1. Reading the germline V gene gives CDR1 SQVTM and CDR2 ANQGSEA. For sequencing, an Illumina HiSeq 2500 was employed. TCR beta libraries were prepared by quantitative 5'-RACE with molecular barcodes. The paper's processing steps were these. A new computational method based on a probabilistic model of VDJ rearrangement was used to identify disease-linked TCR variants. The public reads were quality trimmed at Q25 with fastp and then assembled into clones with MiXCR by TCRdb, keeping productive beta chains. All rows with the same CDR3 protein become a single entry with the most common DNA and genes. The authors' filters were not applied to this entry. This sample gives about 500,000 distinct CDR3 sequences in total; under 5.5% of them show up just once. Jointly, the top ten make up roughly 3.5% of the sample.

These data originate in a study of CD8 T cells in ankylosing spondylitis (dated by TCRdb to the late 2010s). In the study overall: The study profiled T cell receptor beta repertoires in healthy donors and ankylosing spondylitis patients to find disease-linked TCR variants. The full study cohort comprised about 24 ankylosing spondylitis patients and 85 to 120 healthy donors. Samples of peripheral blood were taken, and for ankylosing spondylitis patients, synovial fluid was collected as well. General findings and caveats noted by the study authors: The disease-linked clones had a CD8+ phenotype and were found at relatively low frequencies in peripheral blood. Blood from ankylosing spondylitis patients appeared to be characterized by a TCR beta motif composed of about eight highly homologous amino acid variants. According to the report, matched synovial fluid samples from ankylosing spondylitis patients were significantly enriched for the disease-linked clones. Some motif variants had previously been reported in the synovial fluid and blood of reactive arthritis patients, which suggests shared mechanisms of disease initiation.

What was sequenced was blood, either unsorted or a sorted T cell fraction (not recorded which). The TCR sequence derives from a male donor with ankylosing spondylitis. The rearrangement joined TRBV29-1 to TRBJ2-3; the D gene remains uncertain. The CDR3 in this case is CSVTLGTDTQYF. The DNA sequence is TGCAGCGTGACGCTCGGCACAGATACGCAGTATTTT.